A single sample gave rise to the 14 T cell receptor beta chains below, sequenced in a study of stem cell transplantation in POMP-related autoinflammatory disease. Sequenced by immunoSEQ multiplex PCR; TCRdb stores in-frame clones only, minus some. The sample gives tens of thousands of clones, roughly 93% of which show up once; around 0.72% is in the top ten. The input for sequencing was CD4+ T cells from PBMCs, taken after stem cell transplantation. All receptors come from a human patient with POMP-related autoinflammation and immune dysregulation (PRAID). Some of the T cells may derive from the graft donor.

To note about this clone: At one of its ends the junction is not consistent with the germline gene, which may arise from a read error. The chain recombines TRBV3-1 (or the pseudogene TRBV3-2) with TRBJ2-5; 7 bases are shared with TRBD2. The CDR3 is 16 residues long. From germline, CDR1 is LGHDT and CDR2 YNNKEL (reference sequence). This chain's CDR3 is CASTQRGGVNPETQYF. As DNA, the CDR3 is TGTGCCAGCACCCAAAGGGGAGGGGTAAATCCAGAGACCCAGTACTTC.

This sequence joins TRBV6-5 and TRBJ1-2, with D maybe TRBD1 (5 bases). Per the germline V gene, CDR1 is MNHEY and CDR2 is SVGAGI. This CDR3 comprises 13 residues. The V end lost 6 bases, the J end lost 4 bases, and 12 bases lay between the germline ends. The CDR3 DNA is TGTGCCAGCAGGGGGGGAGGGACCTATGGCTACACCTTC. Translated, it gives CASRGGGTYGYTF.

This CDR3 reads CASSKSFNQPQHF. The CDR3 nucleotides read TGTGCCAGCAGTAAGTCCTTCAATCAGCCCCAGCATTTT. The chain carries TRBV6-5 and TRBJ1-5; no reliable D call. Germline V gene data show CDR1 as MNHEY and CDR2 as SVGAGI. The CDR3 spans 13 residues. V lost 5 bases, J lost 3 bases, and 8 bases lay in between.

The V gene is TRBV28, the J gene TRBJ2-7, with D perhaps matching TRBD1 (6 bases). The CDR3 contains 15 residues. From germline, CDR1 is MDHEN and CDR2 SYDVKM. Trimming shortened V by 5 bases and J by 4 bases, and 18 bases separated the two germline ends. CDR3 DNA sequence: TGTGCCAGCAGTCTGCCAGGGGCCGGGGCTTACGAGCAGTACGTC. Protein sequence: CASSLPGAGAYEQYV.

The chain employs TRBV3-1 (or the pseudogene TRBV3-2) and TRBJ2-5, with 10 nucleotides matching TRBD2. CDR3 length: 16 amino acids. Germline CDR1 LGHDT, CDR2 YNNKEL (reference sequence). V was pared by 3 bases and J by 3 bases, with 7 bases of the junction left unmatched. CDR3 residues: CASSHRFLAGEETQYF. DNA for the CDR3: TGTGCCAGCAGCCATCGGTTCCTAGCGGGAGAAGAGACCCAGTACTTC.

The rearrangement uses TRBV20-1 and TRBJ2-7, with 10 positions matching TRBD1. The CDR3 spans 15 residues. The germline V gene has CDR1 DFQATT and CDR2 SNEGSKA (reference sequence). The V and J ends lost 3 bases and 0 bases, in that order; junction bases with no gene match: 5. CDR3 residues: CSASDRGRVSYEQYV. DNA of the CDR3: TGCAGTGCTAGTGACAGGGGGCGCGTCTCCTACGAGCAGTACGTC.

This chain connects TRBV11-2 to TRBJ2-2; 8 nucleotides agree with TRBD2. V was pared by 2 bases and J by 5 bases, with 1 base of the junction left unmatched. The CDR3 covers 14 residues. Germline CDR1 and CDR2: SGHAT and FQNNGV. CDR3 bases: TGTGCCAGCAGCTTAATAGCGGGGACCGGGGAGCTGTTTTTT. Its protein is CASSLIAGTGELFF.

J is TRBJ1-2 and V is TRBV4-1; maybe TRBD1 (5 bases). The germline V and J ends were trimmed by 2 bases and 7 bases, with 11 bases remaining between them. This CDR3 comprises 13 residues. Germline V gene sequence: CDR1 MGHRA, CDR2 YSYEKL. CDR3 sequence: CASSQHLGAGYTF. The CDR3 nucleotides are TGCGCCAGCAGCCAACACCTAGGGGCTGGCTACACCTTC.

The chain joins TRBV21-1 to TRBJ2-7; TRBD1 reflects the table's D call only, with no check against the DNA. TRBV21-1 is a recognized pseudogene. CDR3 length: 12 amino acids. The CDR3 bases are TGTGCCAGCAGCAAAGTGGGCAGGGAGCAGTACTTC. The encoded protein is CASSKVGREQYF.

The chain uses TRBV15 and TRBJ2-1, with unresolved D. The CDR3 has 11 residues. Trimming took off 8 bases at V and 8 bases at J, with 10 bases between the two ends. Germline values: CDR1 LNHNV, CDR2 YYDKDF (reference sequence). The CDR3, as DNA: TGTGCCACCGGTCTTCGGGATGAGCAGTTCTTC. Amino acid sequence: CATGLRDEQFF.

The V gene is TRBV5-8, the J gene TRBJ2-6, with 7 bases matching TRBD1. Per germline, CDR1 SGHTS and CDR2 YDEGEE. This CDR3 is 16 amino acids long. The V gene end was trimmed by 2 bases and the J gene end by 2 bases; junction bases not matched to a gene: 4. The CDR3 bases are TGTGCCAGCAGCTTTGACAGGGTAGCTGGGGCCAACGTCCTGACTTTC. Translated, it gives CASSFDRVAGANVLTF.

The chain has TRBV28 and TRBJ1-3; the D is unclear. The CDR3 has 13 residues. Germline V CDR1 and CDR2: MDHEN, SYDVKM. Trimming removed 5 bases at V and 3 bases at J, with 8 bases between. The CDR3 DNA follows: TGTGCCAGCAGTCCCCCCTATGGAAACACCATATATTTT. Its protein product is CASSPPYGNTIYF.

This clone is a singleton in its sample. This chain connects TRBV24-1 to TRBJ1-2, with 8 bases lining up with TRBD1. This CDR3 contains 15 residues. The trim removed 0 bases at V and 4 bases at J, leaving 3 bases unmatched. Germline assignment: CDR1 KGHDR and CDR2 SFDVKD. The CDR3 region is CATSDLNRGVYGYTF. Written as DNA, the CDR3 is TGTGCCACCAGTGATTTGAACAGGGGGGTCTATGGCTACACCTTC.

The rearrangement joins TRBV9 to TRBJ2-1; no firm D call. The CDR3 has 15 amino acids. Trimming removed 0 bases from V and 0 bases from J, with 7 bases in between. Germline V gene lookup returns CDR1 SGDLS and CDR2 YYNGEE. Here the CDR3 reads CASSVAWGSYNEQFF. The CDR3 nucleotides are TGTGCCAGCAGCGTAGCCTGGGGCTCCTACAATGAGCAGTTCTTC. Complete variable domain (other parts from reference TRBV9 and TRBJ2-1): DSGVTQTPKHLITATGQRVTLRCSPRSGDLSVYWYQQSLDQGLQFLIQYYNGEERAKGNILERFSAQQFPDLHSELNLSSLELGDSALYFCASSVAWGSYNEQFFGPGTRLTVL.